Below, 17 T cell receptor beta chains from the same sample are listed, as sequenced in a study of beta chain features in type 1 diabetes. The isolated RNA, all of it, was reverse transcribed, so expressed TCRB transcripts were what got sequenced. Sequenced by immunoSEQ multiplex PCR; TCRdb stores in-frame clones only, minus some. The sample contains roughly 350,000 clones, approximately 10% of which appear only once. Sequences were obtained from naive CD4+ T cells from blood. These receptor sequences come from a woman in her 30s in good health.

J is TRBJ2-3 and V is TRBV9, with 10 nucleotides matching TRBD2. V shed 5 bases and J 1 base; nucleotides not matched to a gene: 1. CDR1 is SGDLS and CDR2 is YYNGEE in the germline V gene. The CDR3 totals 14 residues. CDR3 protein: CASSGLAGTDTQYF. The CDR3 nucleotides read TGTGCCAGCAGTGGACTAGCGGGCACAGATACGCAGTATTTT.

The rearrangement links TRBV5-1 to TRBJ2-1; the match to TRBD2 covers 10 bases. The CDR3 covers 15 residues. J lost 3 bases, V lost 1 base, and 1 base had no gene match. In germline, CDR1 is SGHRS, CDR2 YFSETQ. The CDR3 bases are TGCGCCAGCAGCTTGACTAGCGGGGTCTACAATGAGCAGTTCTTC. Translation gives CASSLTSGVYNEQFF.

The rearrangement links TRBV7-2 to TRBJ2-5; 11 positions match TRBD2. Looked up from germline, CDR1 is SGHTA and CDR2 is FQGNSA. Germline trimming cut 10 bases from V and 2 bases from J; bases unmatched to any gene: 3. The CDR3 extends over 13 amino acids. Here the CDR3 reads CATRLAGQETQYF. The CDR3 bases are TGTGCCACGCGACTAGCGGGACAAGAGACCCAGTACTTC.

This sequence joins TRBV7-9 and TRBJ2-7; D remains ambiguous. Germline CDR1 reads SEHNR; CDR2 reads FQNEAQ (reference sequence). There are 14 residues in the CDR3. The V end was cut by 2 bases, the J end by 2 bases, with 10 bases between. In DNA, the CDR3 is TGTGCCAGCAGCTTAACCTTACAGACCTACGAGCAGTACTTC. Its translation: CASSLTLQTYEQYF.

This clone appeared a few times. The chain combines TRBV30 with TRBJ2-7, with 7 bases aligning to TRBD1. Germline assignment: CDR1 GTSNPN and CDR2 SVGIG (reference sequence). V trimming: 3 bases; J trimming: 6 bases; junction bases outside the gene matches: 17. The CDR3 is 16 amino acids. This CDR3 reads CAWSTLYRGIIPEQYF. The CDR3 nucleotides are TGTGCCTGGAGCACGTTATACAGGGGAATTATCCCCGAGCAGTACTTC. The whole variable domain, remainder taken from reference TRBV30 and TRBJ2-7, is SQTIHQWPATLVQPVGSPLSLECTVEGTSNPNLYWYRQAAGRGLQLLFYSVGIGQISSEVPQNLSASRPQDRQFILSSKKLLLSDSGFYLCAWSTLYRGIIPEQYFGPGTRLTVT.

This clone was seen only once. The CDR3 reads CAWSPLGGGNQPQHF. In DNA form, the CDR3 reads TGTGCCTGGAGCCCTCTAGGGGGCGGGAATCAGCCCCAGCATTTT. The chain is built from TRBV30 and TRBJ1-5; 7 bases are a match to TRBD1. CDR1 is GTSNPN, CDR2 SVGIG, per germline (reference sequence). V lost 3 bases to trimming and J lost 4 bases; unmatched junction nucleotides: 9. The CDR3 sequence is 15 residues long.

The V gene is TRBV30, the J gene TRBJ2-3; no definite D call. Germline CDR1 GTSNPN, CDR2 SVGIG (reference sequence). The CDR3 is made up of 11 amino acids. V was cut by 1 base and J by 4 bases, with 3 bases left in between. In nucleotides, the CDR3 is TGTGCCTGGAGTGGCGCAGATACGCAGTATTTT. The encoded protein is CAWSGADTQYF. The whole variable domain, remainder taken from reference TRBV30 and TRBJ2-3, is SQTIHQWPATLVQPVGSPLSLECTVEGTSNPNLYWYRQAAGRGLQLLFYSVGIGQISSEVPQNLSASRPQDRQFILSSKKLLLSDSGFYLCAWSGADTQYFGPGTRLTVL.

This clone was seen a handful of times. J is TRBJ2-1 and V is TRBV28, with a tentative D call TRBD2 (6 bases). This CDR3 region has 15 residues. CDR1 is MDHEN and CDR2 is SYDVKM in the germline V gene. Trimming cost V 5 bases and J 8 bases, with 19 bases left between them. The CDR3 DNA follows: TGTGCCAGCAGTCGCGGAGGGAAGGGAGGCGATGAGCAGTTCTTC. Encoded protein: CASSRGGKGGDEQFF.

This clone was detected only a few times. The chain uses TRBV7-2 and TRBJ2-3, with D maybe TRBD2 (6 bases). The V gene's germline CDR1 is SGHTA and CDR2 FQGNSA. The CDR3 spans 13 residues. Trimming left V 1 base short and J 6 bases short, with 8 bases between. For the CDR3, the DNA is TGTGCCAGCAGCTTAGGCGGGGAGGATACGCAGTATTTT. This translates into CASSLGGEDTQYF.

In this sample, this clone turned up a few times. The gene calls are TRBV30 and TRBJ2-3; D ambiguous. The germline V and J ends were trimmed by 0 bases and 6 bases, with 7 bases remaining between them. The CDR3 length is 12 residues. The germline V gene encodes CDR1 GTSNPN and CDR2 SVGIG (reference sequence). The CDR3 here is CAWSVWADTQYF. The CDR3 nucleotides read TGTGCCTGGAGTGTTTGGGCGGATACGCAGTATTTT.

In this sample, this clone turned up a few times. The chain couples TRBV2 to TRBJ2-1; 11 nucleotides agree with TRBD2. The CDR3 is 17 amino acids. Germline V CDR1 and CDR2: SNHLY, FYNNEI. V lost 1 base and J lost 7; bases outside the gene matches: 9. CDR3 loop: CASSEVALAGVRNEQFF. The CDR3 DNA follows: TGTGCCAGCAGTGAAGTCGCACTAGCGGGAGTCAGGAATGAGCAGTTCTTC.

In nucleotides, the CDR3 is TGTGCCAGCAGTAAAATGGGACAGTACACTGAAGCTTTCTTT. It translates to CASSKMGQYTEAFF. This chain connects TRBV6-5 to TRBJ1-1; 7 bases agree with TRBD1. The CDR3 runs 14 residues. Germline-derived CDR1 and CDR2 are MNHEY and SVGAGI. After removal of 5 bases from V and 3 bases from J, the junction contained 6 bases not matched to a gene.

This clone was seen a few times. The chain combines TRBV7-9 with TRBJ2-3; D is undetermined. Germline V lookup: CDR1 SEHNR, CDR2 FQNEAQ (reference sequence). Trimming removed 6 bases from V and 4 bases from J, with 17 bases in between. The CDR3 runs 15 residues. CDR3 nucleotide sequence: TGTGCCAGCAGACCATGGTCCGGGTTCCCAGATACGCAGTATTTT. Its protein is CASRPWSGFPDTQYF.

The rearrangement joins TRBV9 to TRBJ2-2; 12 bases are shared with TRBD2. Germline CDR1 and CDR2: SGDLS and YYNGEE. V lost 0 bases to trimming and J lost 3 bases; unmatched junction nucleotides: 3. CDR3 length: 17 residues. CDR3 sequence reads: CASSVGLAGADTGELFF. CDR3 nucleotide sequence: TGTGCCAGCAGCGTAGGACTAGCGGGAGCGGACACCGGGGAGCTGTTTTTT.

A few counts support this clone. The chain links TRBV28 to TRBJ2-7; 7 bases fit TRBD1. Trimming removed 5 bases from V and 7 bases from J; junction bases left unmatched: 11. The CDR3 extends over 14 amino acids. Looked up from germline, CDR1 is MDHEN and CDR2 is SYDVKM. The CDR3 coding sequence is TGTGCCAGCAGTGCTTCACGACAGGGAAGGGAGCAGTACTTC. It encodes CASSASRQGREQYF.

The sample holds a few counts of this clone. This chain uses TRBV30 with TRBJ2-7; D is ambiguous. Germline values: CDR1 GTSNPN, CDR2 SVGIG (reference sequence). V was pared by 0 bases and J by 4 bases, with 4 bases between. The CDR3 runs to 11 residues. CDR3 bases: TGTGCCTGGAGTGTACTTTACGAGCAGTACTTC. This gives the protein CAWSVLYEQYF.

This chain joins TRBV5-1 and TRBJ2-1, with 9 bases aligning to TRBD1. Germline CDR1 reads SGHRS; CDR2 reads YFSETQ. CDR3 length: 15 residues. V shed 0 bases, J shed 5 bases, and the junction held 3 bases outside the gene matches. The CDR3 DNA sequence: TGCGCCAGCAGCTTGGGGGACAGGGATAACAATGAGCAGTTCTTC. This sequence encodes CASSLGDRDNNEQFF.